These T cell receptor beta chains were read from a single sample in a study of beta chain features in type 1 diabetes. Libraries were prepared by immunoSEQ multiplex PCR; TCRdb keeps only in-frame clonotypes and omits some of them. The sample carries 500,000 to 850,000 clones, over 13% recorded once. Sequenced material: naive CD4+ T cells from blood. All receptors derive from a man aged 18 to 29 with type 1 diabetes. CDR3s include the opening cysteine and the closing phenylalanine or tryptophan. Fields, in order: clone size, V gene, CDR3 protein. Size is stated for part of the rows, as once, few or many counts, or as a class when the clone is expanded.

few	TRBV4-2	CASSQVLAENNEQFF
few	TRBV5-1	CASSPRADTQYF
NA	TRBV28	CASSPLHGSGNNEQFF
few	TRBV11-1	CASSLRRANYNEQFF
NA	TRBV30	CAWSVRGSLLGNEQFF
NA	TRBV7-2	CASSYLAEQYF
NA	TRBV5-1	CASSPGQGHNEQFF
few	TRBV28	CASSPTGQGYTEAFF
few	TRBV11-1	CASSPGSTSAYNEQFF
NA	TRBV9	CASSSTGVITGELFF
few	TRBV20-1	CSARTVETQYF
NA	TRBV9	CASSVGWTNNEQFF
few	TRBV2	CASSEWAEAFF
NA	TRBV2	CASSWTSGRSGEQFF
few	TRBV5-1	CASSLGDTTGANQPQHF
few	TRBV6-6	CASSYPTVTAQETQYF
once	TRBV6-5	CASTQTGRATSPLHF
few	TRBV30	CAWSVLQGDGYTF
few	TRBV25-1	CASSLRDRGLEGYTF